The source of this TCR beta chain is a study of control samples from healthy donors and cancer patients. The method was immunoSEQ multiplex PCR; TCRdb's version includes in-frame clones alone and lacks a portion of them. The table has 40,000 to 50,000 clones, roughly 94% seen once. The CDR3 contains 16 residues. The germline V gene encodes CDR1 SGDLS and CDR2 YYNGEE. J lost 4 bases, V lost 3 bases, and 5 bases had no gene match. Sequenced sample: blood. The chain combines TRBV9 with TRBJ2-1, with TRBD2 matching over 12 bases. The receptor was derived from a man aged 55 to 70 in good health. DNA for the CDR3: TGTGCCAGCAGCGGGGGTCTAGCGGGAGGGTACAATGAGCAGTTCTTC. It codes for CASSGGLAGGYNEQFF.